These 20 T cell receptor beta chains share one sample of origin, sequenced in a study of blood T cell repertoires in COVID-19. The protocol was immunoSEQ multiplex PCR, while the TCRdb copy is restricted to in-frame clones and leaves out a portion. There are some 300,000 clones in the sample; around 90% occur only once, and around 0.96% lies in the top ten. Specimen: peripheral blood. Receptors originate from a woman aged 40 to 49 with COVID-19, enrolled during active disease.

The J gene is TRBJ1-5, the V gene TRBV15, with TRBD1 matching 10 bases. This CDR3 has 17 amino acids. V gave up 1 base and J gave up 5 bases; unmatched junction bases: 8. Germline V gives CDR1 LNHNV, CDR2 YYDKDF (reference sequence). For the CDR3, the DNA is TGTGCCACCAGCAGAGGTGTTAGGACAGGGGGTTATCAGCCCCAGCATTTT. Translated, it gives CATSRGVRTGGYQPQHF. The full variable domain, with the rest looked up from reference TRBV15 and TRBJ1-5, is DAMVIQNPRYQVTQFGKPVTLSCSQTLNHNVMYWYQQKSSQAPKLLFHYYDKDFNNEADTPDNFQSRRPNTSFCFLDIRSPGLGDTAMYLCATSRGVRTGGYQPQHFGDGTRLSIL.

This chain connects TRBV5-1 to TRBJ2-1, with D perhaps TRBD2 (6 bases). V lost 3 bases and J lost 0, with 13 bases in between. The germline gives CDR1 SGHRS, CDR2 YFSETQ. The CDR3 extends over 16 amino acids. The CDR3 protein is CASSWIAESSYNEQFF. DNA of the CDR3: TGCGCCAGCAGCTGGATAGCGGAGAGCTCCTACAATGAGCAGTTCTTC.

Only one count was recorded for this clone. V is TRBV6-1 and J is TRBJ1-2, with D perhaps matching TRBD1 (5 bases). V shed 2 bases and J shed 2 bases, with 9 bases lying between them. This CDR3 has 14 residues. The germline V gene has CDR1 MNHNS and CDR2 SASEGT. CDR3 nucleotide sequence: TGTGCCAGCAGTGAAACGGGGGGAAACTATGGCTACACCTTC. This translates into CASSETGGNYGYTF.

The chain uses TRBV6-9 and TRBJ2-3, with 11 positions matching TRBD2. Per germline, CDR1 MNHGY and CDR2 SVAAGI. Trimming cost V 5 bases and J 4 bases; bases outside gene matches: 5. This CDR3 is 15 amino acids long. For the CDR3, the DNA is TGTGCCAGCAGTCTGACTAGCGGGGCGGCAGATACGCAGTATTTT. The encoded protein is CASSLTSGAADTQYF.

This clone was recorded only once. The chain uses TRBV3-1 (or the pseudogene TRBV3-2) and TRBJ1-1; D not resolved. The CDR3 loop spans 15 amino acids. V was cut by 0 bases and J by 4 bases, with 12 bases left in between. Germline V CDR1 and CDR2: LGHDT, YNNKEL (reference sequence). The CDR3 DNA reads as TGTGCCAGCAGCCAAGATACAGCTTTCCTCACTGAAGCTTTCTTT. As protein: CASSQDTAFLTEAFF.

The chain is built from TRBV27 and TRBJ2-2, with 11 positions matching TRBD2. Unmatched junction bases numbered 5, after V lost 3 bases and J lost 2 bases. The germline gives CDR1 MNHEY, CDR2 SMNVEV (reference sequence). The CDR3 extends over 17 amino acids. Here the CDR3 reads CASSFDSGRANTGELFF. As DNA, the CDR3 is TGTGCCAGCAGTTTCGATAGCGGGAGGGCCAACACCGGGGAGCTGTTTTTT.

CDR3 sequence (DNA): TGTGCCAGCAGTCCAACCCCCGGGGGGTTGACACCCCTCCACTTT. Translating it yields CASSPTPGGLTPLHF. J is TRBJ1-6 and V is TRBV28; D is possibly TRBD1 (5 bases). Trimming shortened V by 5 bases and J by 11 bases, and 19 bases separated the two germline ends. This CDR3 contains 15 residues. Germline V gene lookup returns CDR1 MDHEN and CDR2 SYDVKM.

The rearrangement joins TRBV6-5 to TRBJ1-2, with a tentative D call TRBD1 (6 bases). V was pared by 5 bases and J by 6 bases, with 10 bases between. Germline CDR1 reads MNHEY; CDR2 reads SVGAGI. The CDR3 is made up of 12 amino acids. The CDR3 sequence is CASSQAGDGYTF. The CDR3 DNA sequence: TGTGCCAGCAGTCAGGCAGGGGATGGCTACACCTTC.

V is TRBV18 and J is TRBJ1-4; perhaps TRBD1 as D (5 bases). The CDR3 contains 16 residues. Per the germline V gene, CDR1 is KGHSH and CDR2 is LQKENI. V shed 2 bases and J shed 0 bases, with 10 bases lying between them. DNA for the CDR3: TGTGCCAGCTCACCAAGGGGAAGAGCAACTAATGAAAAACTGTTTTTT. This translates into CASSPRGRATNEKLFF.

The J gene is TRBJ2-2, the V gene TRBV27; D gene ambiguous. Trimming cost V 6 bases and J 0 bases, with 8 bases left between them. Germline values: CDR1 MNHEY, CDR2 SMNVEV (reference sequence). The CDR3 has 14 amino acids. The CDR3 bases are TGTGCCAGCAGCCACATGGCGAACACCGGGGAGCTGTTTTTT. It is translated as CASSHMANTGELFF.

The sample holds one count of this clone. The chain joins TRBV30 to TRBJ1-1; no definite D call. V gave up 4 bases and J gave up 6 bases, with 9 bases separating them. CDR3 length equals 11 residues. Per the germline V gene, CDR1 is GTSNPN and CDR2 is SVGIG (reference sequence). The DNA for the CDR3 is TGTGCCTGGAATCTGAGGTCTGAAGCTTTCTTT. Translation gives CAWNLRSEAFF.

This chain links TRBV5-5 with TRBJ1-5; tentative D call: TRBD1 (6 bases). Per the germline V gene, CDR1 is SGHKS and CDR2 is YYEKEE (reference sequence). V lost 0 bases to trimming and J lost 0 bases, with 19 bases between them. This CDR3 is 19 amino acids long. CDR3 in DNA: TGTGCCAGCAGCTTGGCCTCAGGACAGAAGCGATTTAGCAATCAGCCCCAGCATTTT. This encodes CASSLASGQKRFSNQPQHF.

The chain employs TRBV19 and TRBJ2-3; 10 bases are a match to TRBD1. Trimming took 11 bases from V and 2 from J; bases not matched to a gene: 16. Looked up from germline, CDR1 is LNHDA and CDR2 is SQIVND (reference sequence). This CDR3 region has 17 residues. CDR3 sequence: CAPHRPRQGADTDTQYF. In DNA, the CDR3 is TGTGCCCCACACCGGCCCAGACAGGGGGCCGACACAGATACGCAGTATTTT.

The rearrangement joins TRBV28 to TRBJ1-5; D not certain. V lost 5 bases, J lost 4 bases, and 18 bases lay in between. This CDR3 is 16 amino acids long. Germline values: CDR1 MDHEN, CDR2 SYDVKM. CDR3 coding DNA: TGTGCCAGCAGTCAATACCGGGGTATAGCGAATCAGCCCCAGCATTTT. It is translated as CASSQYRGIANQPQHF.

The CDR3 reads CASSQDRRAGKLFF. CDR3 sequence (DNA): TGCGCCAGCAGCCAAGACCGCAGGGCTGGGAAACTGTTTTTT. V and J are TRBV4-3 and TRBJ1-4; maybe TRBD1 (5 bases). Trimming stripped 0 bases from V and 11 bases from J, with 13 bases between. The CDR3 length is 14 residues. Germline lookup yields CDR1 LGHNA and CDR2 YSLEER.

The chain links TRBV19 to TRBJ2-2; D may be TRBD1 (5 bases). Per germline, CDR1 LNHDA and CDR2 SQIVND (reference sequence). The germline V and J ends were trimmed by 6 bases and 2 bases, with 10 bases remaining between them. This CDR3 is built from 14 residues. For the CDR3, the DNA is TGTGCCAGTAGGGGGCAGTACAACACCGGGGAGCTGTTTTTT. Residues: CASRGQYNTGELFF.

This chain connects TRBV4-2 to TRBJ2-3, with 7 bases identical to TRBD2. V lost 1 base to trimming and J lost 2 bases; unmatched junction nucleotides: 9. There are 17 residues in the CDR3. Germline V gives CDR1 LGHNA, CDR2 YNFKEQ. The CDR3 protein is CASSQAGGSGVTDTQYF. CDR3 bases: TGTGCCAGCAGCCAAGCCGGGGGGAGCGGGGTCACAGATACGCAGTATTTT.

The chain combines TRBV7-2 with TRBJ1-6, with D perhaps matching TRBD1 (5 bases). The V gene lost 1 base and the J gene lost 4 bases, with 11 bases spanning the gap. Germline V gene sequence: CDR1 SGHTA, CDR2 FQGNSA. The CDR3 spans 16 residues. The CDR3 bases are TGTGCCAGCAGCTTAGAAGGGACTACTTATAATTCACCCCTCCACTTT. This codes for CASSLEGTTYNSPLHF.

The J gene is TRBJ1-2, the V gene TRBV5-4; no reliable D call. V shed 4 bases and J shed 2 bases, with 12 bases lying between them. This CDR3 has 14 residues. Germline CDR1 reads SGHNT; CDR2 reads YYREEE (reference sequence). The CDR3 loop reads CASSANRENYGYTF. The CDR3 bases are TGTGCCAGCAGCGCAAACAGAGAAAACTATGGCTACACCTTC.

The J gene is TRBJ2-1, the V gene TRBV4-3; perhaps TRBD2 as D (6 bases). The V end was cut by 3 bases, the J end by 1 base, with 10 bases between. Germline assignment: CDR1 LGHNA and CDR2 YSLEER. The CDR3 is 15 amino acids. CDR3: CASSHSGTSYNEQFF. CDR3 DNA: TGCGCCAGCAGCCATTCCGGGACTTCCTACAATGAGCAGTTCTTC.